A single sample gave rise to the 19 T cell receptor beta chains below, sequenced in a study of blood T cell repertoires in COVID-19. The method was immunoSEQ multiplex PCR; TCRdb's version includes in-frame clones alone and lacks a portion of them. The table includes 210,000 or so clones, 70% to 90% detected once. The sequenced sample was peripheral blood. The source is a woman aged 18-29 years who had recovered from COVID-19.

This chain uses TRBV13 with TRBJ1-2; 7 bases fit TRBD1. Trimming at V came to 1 base and at J to 6 bases, leaving 5 bases not matched to a gene. The length of the CDR3 is 14 residues. Germline V lookup: CDR1 PRHDT, CDR2 FYEKMQ (reference sequence). CDR3: CASSLDRGNNGYTF. Written as DNA, the CDR3 is TGTGCCAGCAGCTTAGACAGGGGAAATAATGGCTACACCTTC.

This clone is a singleton in its sample. The CDR3 DNA is TGTGCCAGCAGCACTCGGGGGGGAAGCACAGATACGCAGTATTTT. It translates to CASSTRGGSTDTQYF. This sequence joins TRBV6-7 and TRBJ2-3; TRBD2 matches at 8 bases. TRBV6-7 has ORF status, its function being uncertain. The CDR3 covers 15 residues. V lost 6 bases, J lost 0 bases, and 5 bases stayed unmatched.

This chain connects TRBV5-4 to TRBJ2-1; tentative D call: TRBD2 (5 bases). CDR3 length: 15 residues. V gave up 0 bases and J gave up 1 base, with 8 bases separating them. From germline, CDR1 is SGHNT and CDR2 YYREEE (reference sequence). The CDR3 bases are TGTGCCAGCAGCTTGGGGACTCCTTCCTACAATGAGCAGTTCTTC. Translated, it gives CASSLGTPSYNEQFF.

This clone was seen more than once but under ten times. The rearrangement joins TRBV19 to TRBJ1-1; D remains ambiguous. This CDR3 comprises 14 residues. CDR1 is LNHDA, CDR2 SQIVND, per germline (reference sequence). V lost 5 bases and J 0 bases, leaving 10 bases between the germline ends. The CDR3 region has the DNA TGTGCCAGTAGTTGGGAGGGAATGAACACTGAAGCTTTCTTT. Translation gives CASSWEGMNTEAFF.

CDR3 sequence: CASSYSSNTEAFF. CDR3 in DNA: TGTGCCAGCAGTTACTCGAGCAATACTGAAGCTTTCTTT. The rearrangement uses TRBV6-6 and TRBJ1-1; D unresolved. CDR1 MNHNY and CDR2 SVGAGI come from the germline V gene (reference sequence). Trimming cost V 0 bases and J 5 bases, with 7 bases left between them. CDR3 length: 13 residues.

V usage is TRBV19 and J usage is TRBJ2-7, with a tentative D call TRBD2 (6 bases). Trimming left V 3 bases short and J 6 bases short, with 15 bases between. The CDR3 contains 14 residues. Germline V gives CDR1 LNHDA, CDR2 SQIVND (reference sequence). Here the CDR3 DNA reads TGTGCCAGTAGTATCGGGGGACCCTCGAGCGAGCAGTACTTC. Amino acid sequence: CASSIGGPSSEQYF.

CDR3 loop: CASSVGVQATDTQYF. DNA for the CDR3: TGTGCCAGCAGCGTAGGAGTTCAGGCCACAGATACGCAGTATTTT. The chain combines TRBV9 with TRBJ2-3, with no clear D. Trimming took 0 bases from V and 2 from J, leaving 10 bases between them. Germline CDR1 SGDLS, CDR2 YYNGEE. The CDR3 has 15 amino acids.

This chain uses TRBV11-2 with TRBJ1-2; tentatively, D is TRBD1 (5 bases). Trimming took off 1 base at V and 8 bases at J, with 14 bases between the two ends. The CDR3 runs to 14 residues. The germline V gene has CDR1 SGHAT and CDR2 FQNNGV. This CDR3 is CASSLGYGEGGYTF. The DNA for the CDR3 is TGTGCCAGCAGCTTAGGCTACGGGGAGGGGGGCTACACCTTC.

This chain joins TRBV3-1 (or the pseudogene TRBV3-2) and TRBJ2-1; a weak D match, TRBD2 (5 bases). CDR3 length: 16 amino acids. V shed 4 bases and J shed 0 bases, with 13 bases lying between them. Germline V gene sequence: CDR1 LGHDT, CDR2 YNNKEL (reference sequence). The CDR3: CASSRGLESSYNEQFF. CDR3 DNA: TGTGCCAGCAGCCGAGGACTGGAGAGCTCCTACAATGAGCAGTTCTTC.

Written as DNA, the CDR3 is TGCGCCAGCAGCCAGGGGCTAGGTACTGAAGCTTTCTTT. Translated: CASSQGLGTEAFF. The chain links TRBV4-3 to TRBJ1-1; a weak D match, TRBD1 (5 bases). The V end was cut by 3 bases, the J end by 5 bases, with 10 bases between. Germline loops: CDR1 LGHNA, CDR2 YSLEER. The CDR3 is 13 residues long.

CDR3 bases: TGTGCCAGCAGTTTGGGGCTACGTGGCGAAGCTTTCTTT. This gives the protein CASSLGLRGEAFF. The chain links TRBV12-3 or TRBV12-4 to TRBJ1-1, with a tentative D call TRBD1 (5 bases). V shed 3 bases and J shed 8 bases, with 13 bases lying between them. This CDR3 is 13 amino acids long.

This rearrangement joins TRBV9 to TRBJ2-3, with D possibly matching TRBD2 (6 bases). Trimming shortened V by 4 bases and J by 3 bases, and 21 bases separated the two germline ends. The CDR3 length is 17 residues. The germline gives CDR1 SGDLS, CDR2 YYNGEE. In DNA, the CDR3 is TGTGCCAGCAGCCCTGCTTGGGGGGAAGTTCGAACAGATACGCAGTATTTT. Encoded protein: CASSPAWGEVRTDTQYF. The variable domain in full, with the rest retrieved from reference TRBV9 and TRBJ2-3, is DSGVTQTPKHLITATGQRVTLRCSPRSGDLSVYWYQQSLDQGLQFLIQYYNGEERAKGNILERFSAQQFPDLHSELNLSSLELGDSALYFCASSPAWGEVRTDTQYFGPGTRLTVL.

This clone appeared once. The chain employs TRBV6-2 or TRBV6-3 and TRBJ2-1; TRBD1 agrees at 8 bases. CDR1 MNHEY and CDR2 SVGEGT come from the germline V gene. This CDR3 has 15 residues. J was trimmed by 3 bases and V by 4 bases; bases with no gene match: 5. CDR3 DNA: TGTGCCAGCAGTTCCCCGGGACAGGACTACAATGAGCAGTTCTTC. Protein product: CASSSPGQDYNEQFF.

The V and J genes are TRBV18 and TRBJ1-2; no clear D. Germline V gene sequence: CDR1 KGHSH, CDR2 LQKENI. V was cut by 2 bases and J by 4 bases, with 20 bases left in between. This CDR3 spans 17 amino acids. The CDR3 DNA sequence: TGTGCCAGCTCACCAGATTTTTATACGTTTTCTAGCTATGGCTACACCTTC. Amino acid sequence: CASSPDFYTFSSYGYTF. Drawing the rest from reference TRBV18 and TRBJ1-2, the complete variable domain is NAGVMQNPRHLVRRRGQEARLRCSPMKGHSHVYWYRQLPEEGLKFMVYLQKENIIDESGMPKERFSAEFPKEGPSILRIQQVVRGDSAAYFCASSPDFYTFSSYGYTFGSGTRLTVV.

The chain combines TRBV6-5 with TRBJ1-5, with D possibly being TRBD1 (5 bases). Germline assignment: CDR1 MNHEY and CDR2 SVGAGI. The CDR3 spans 13 residues. Trimming removed 2 bases at V and 4 bases at J, with 6 bases between. CDR3 loop: CASSYKGNQPQHF. The CDR3 nucleotides read TGTGCCAGCAGTTACAAGGGGAATCAGCCCCAGCATTTT.

The gene calls are TRBV5-6 and TRBJ1-2; tentative D call: TRBD1 (5 bases). The CDR3 is made up of 16 amino acids. Per germline, CDR1 SGHDT and CDR2 YYEEEE. Trimming left V 2 bases short and J 4 bases short, with 18 bases between. CDR3 protein: CASSFFRVNGAYGYTF. As DNA, the CDR3 is TGTGCCAGCAGCTTTTTCAGGGTTAATGGCGCCTATGGCTACACCTTC.

There are a few counts of this clone. The rearrangement links TRBV7-9 to TRBJ2-7, with D possibly TRBD1 on 6 matching bases. The CDR3 extends over 13 amino acids. Germline CDR1 is SEHNR and CDR2 is FQNEAQ (reference sequence). V dropped 4 bases and J dropped 4 bases, with 11 bases sitting between them. This chain's CDR3 is CASSSRDKYEQYF. For the CDR3, the DNA is TGTGCCAGCAGCTCAAGGGACAAATACGAGCAGTACTTC.

This clone was seen repeatedly, ten times or more. V gene TRBV29-1 combines with J gene TRBJ2-7; TRBD2 might be the D (5 bases). Germline CDR1 is SQVTM and CDR2 is ANQGSEA. Trimming left V 5 bases short and J 3 bases short, with 14 bases between. The CDR3 loop spans 13 amino acids. CDR3 in DNA: TGCAGCGTTTCCACTTTTGGGAGCTACGAGCAGTACTTC. Translated, it gives CSVSTFGSYEQYF.

This clone was recorded once. The V and J genes are TRBV29-1 and TRBJ2-7; D is perhaps TRBD2 (6 bases). This CDR3 region has 13 residues. The V and J ends lost 4 bases and 0 bases respectively, with 10 bases between them. Germline CDR1 reads SQVTM; CDR2 reads ANQGSEA. CDR3 amino acids: CSVVGTFSYEQYF. The CDR3 DNA reads as TGCAGCGTTGTAGGGACTTTCTCCTACGAGCAGTACTTC.